One sample yielded the 30 T cell receptor beta chains listed below, sequenced in a study of blood T cell repertoires in COVID-19. TCRdb's table, derived via immunoSEQ multiplex PCR, lists solely in-frame clones and lacks some. This sample yields about 220,000 clones, of which 80% to 90% are seen a single time; 3% to 3.5% belongs to the top ten. Material: PBMCs or T cells enriched from blood (not recorded which). The receptors originated from a woman younger than 30 in a cohort exposed to, infected with or recovered from COVID-19 (not recorded which).

V usage is TRBV5-1 and J usage is TRBJ2-7; the D gene is possibly TRBD2 (6 bases). Germline V gives CDR1 SGHRS, CDR2 YFSETQ. CDR3 length equals 14 residues. The V end was cut by 0 bases, the J end by 3 bases, with 10 bases between. CDR3 bases: TGCGCCAGCAGCTTGGCTTCCGGGAGCTACGAGCAGTACTTC. This codes for CASSLASGSYEQYF. The entire variable domain, with the rest obtained from reference TRBV5-1 and TRBJ2-7, is as follows: KAGVTQTPRYLIKTRGQQVTLSCSPISGHRSVSWYQQTPGQGLQFLFEYFSETQRNKGNFPGRFSGRQFSNSRSEMNVSTLELGDSALYLCASSLASGSYEQYFGPGTRLTVT.

The gene calls are TRBV11-2 and TRBJ1-6; 8 positions match TRBD1. V shed 3 bases and J 4 bases; nucleotides not matched to a gene: 2. The CDR3 is 15 amino acids. Germline V lookup: CDR1 SGHAT, CDR2 FQNNGV. CDR3: CASSFGTGYNSPLHF. The CDR3 DNA follows: TGTGCCAGCAGCTTTGGGACAGGTTATAATTCACCCCTCCACTTT.

The V gene is TRBV6-4, the J gene TRBJ2-3; D gene ambiguous. The length of the CDR3 is 15 residues. Germline loops: CDR1 MRHNA, CDR2 SNTAGT. Trimming removed 6 bases from V and 6 bases from J, with 19 bases in between. In DNA, the CDR3 is TGTGCCAGCAGCCCCCGCGAAGGCCAGGCGGATACGCAGTATTTT. It is translated as CASSPREGQADTQYF.

The J gene is TRBJ2-7, the V gene TRBV11-3, with TRBD2 identical over 7 bases. This CDR3 is 16 amino acids long. Trimming at V came to 2 bases and at J to 5 bases, leaving 12 bases not matched to a gene. Per germline, CDR1 SGHNT and CDR2 YENEEA. The DNA for the CDR3 is TGTGCCAGCAGCTTATGGGAGGGAGGAAATTTTAACGAGCAGTACTTC. This translates into CASSLWEGGNFNEQYF.

V is TRBV1 and J is TRBJ1-6. TRBV1 is noted as a pseudogene. CDR3 size: 16 residues. For the CDR3, the DNA is TGCACCAGCAGCCAAGGTGGCGGCTACTATAATTCACCCCTCCACTTT. Its protein product is CTSSQGGGYYNSPLHF.

The V call is TRBV11-3, the J call TRBJ2-5; 8 nucleotides line up with TRBD2. The CDR3 is 16 residues long. The germline CDR1 and CDR2 sequences are SGHNT and YENEEA. Trimming took 0 bases from V and 5 from J; bases not matched to a gene: 8. The DNA for the CDR3 is TGTGCCAGCAGCTTAGATCAGCCGGGAGGGTTGGAGACCCAGTACTTC. This codes for CASSLDQPGGLETQYF.

The chain couples TRBV28 to TRBJ1-2; D gene ambiguous. The CDR3 runs 12 residues. Trimming pared 8 bases from V and 8 bases from J, leaving 15 bases between. Germline V gene lookup returns CDR1 MDHEN and CDR2 SYDVKM. The CDR3 loop is CASLGGSRGYTF. The CDR3, as DNA: TGTGCCAGCCTTGGCGGGTCACGGGGCTACACCTTC.

V gene TRBV7-9 combines with J gene TRBJ2-5; a weak D match, TRBD1 (7 bases). The V end was cut by 8 bases, the J end by 1 base, with 11 bases between. The germline V gene encodes CDR1 SEHNR and CDR2 FQNEAQ (reference sequence). The CDR3 is made up of 13 amino acids. CDR3 residues: CASVRGVQETQYF. DNA for the CDR3: TGTGCCAGCGTCAGGGGGGTCCAAGAGACCCAGTACTTC.

The chain recombines TRBV27 with TRBJ1-4; 10 bases map to TRBD1. The V gene's germline CDR1 is MNHEY and CDR2 SMNVEV (reference sequence). The V segment lost 5 bases and the J segment 6 bases; nucleotides outside the gene matches: 3. The CDR3 totals 14 residues. The CDR3 region has the DNA TGTGCCAGCAGTGTAGACAGGGGGCATGAAAAACTGTTTTTT. Translating it yields CASSVDRGHEKLFF.

The chain carries TRBV2 and TRBJ2-2, with D possibly matching TRBD1 (6 bases). Germline CDR1 SNHLY, CDR2 FYNNEI. This CDR3 has 15 amino acids. Trimming pared 6 bases from V and 6 bases from J, leaving 17 bases between. This CDR3 is CASRDSPGEPGELFF. The CDR3 bases are TGTGCCAGCAGGGATTCCCCAGGGGAGCCCGGGGAGCTGTTTTTT.

V and J are TRBV11-2 and TRBJ1-2; the D is unclear. V was pared by 2 bases and J by 7 bases, with 8 bases between. The CDR3 loop spans 12 amino acids. The germline gives CDR1 SGHAT, CDR2 FQNNGV. The CDR3 here is CASSLSGVGYTF. CDR3 in DNA: TGTGCCAGCAGCTTAAGCGGGGTTGGCTACACCTTC.

This rearrangement joins TRBV6-1 to TRBJ1-1, with D possibly being TRBD1 (6 bases). Germline V gives CDR1 MNHNS, CDR2 SASEGT. Trimming took off 4 bases at V and 7 bases at J, with 22 bases between the two ends. This CDR3 contains 16 residues. The CDR3 region is CASSASGGARRGEAFF. Written as DNA, the CDR3 is TGTGCCAGCAGTGCCTCCGGGGGGGCACGACGGGGTGAAGCTTTCTTT.

CDR3 loop: CASSTLRDRALYGYTF. The CDR3 nucleotides are TGTGCCAGTAGTACCCTCCGGGACAGGGCCCTCTATGGCTACACCTTC. The chain is built from TRBV19 and TRBJ1-2; 9 nucleotides line up with TRBD1. The CDR3 loop spans 16 amino acids. Germline V gene sequence: CDR1 LNHDA, CDR2 SQIVND (reference sequence). With 4 bases clipped from V and 4 bases from J, the junction kept 10 bases outside the gene matches.

The V call is TRBV19, the J call TRBJ2-5, with D possibly TRBD1 on 5 matching bases. CDR1 LNHDA and CDR2 SQIVND come from the germline V gene (reference sequence). The CDR3 runs 14 residues. V lost 9 bases and J lost 5, with 19 bases in between. The CDR3 sequence is CASRSKGFRETQYF. Here the CDR3 DNA reads TGTGCCAGCCGCTCAAAGGGGTTCCGGGAGACCCAGTACTTC.

V and J are TRBV5-1 and TRBJ1-6; 7 bases align to TRBD1. V lost 2 bases and J lost 8; bases outside the gene matches: 4. CDR3 length: 14 amino acids. The germline CDR1 and CDR2 sequences are SGHRS and YFSETQ. As DNA, the CDR3 is TGCGCCAGCAGCTTACAGGGGCGGGATTCACCCCTCCACTTT. This encodes CASSLQGRDSPLHF. Looking up the rest from reference TRBV5-1 and TRBJ1-6 gives the full variable domain: KAGVTQTPRYLIKTRGQQVTLSCSPISGHRSVSWYQQTPGQGLQFLFEYFSETQRNKGNFPGRFSGRQFSNSRSEMNVSTLELGDSALYLCASSLQGRDSPLHFGNGTRLTVT.

V and J are TRBV3-1 (or the pseudogene TRBV3-2) and TRBJ1-1, with TRBD1 as a possible D gene (6 bases). The V gene lost 4 bases and the J gene lost 4 bases, with 16 bases spanning the gap. Germline V gives CDR1 LGHDT, CDR2 YNNKEL (reference sequence). The CDR3 runs 15 residues. CDR3 amino acids: CASSRTPQGPTEAFF. The CDR3 coding sequence is TGTGCCAGCAGCCGGACGCCACAGGGTCCCACTGAAGCTTTCTTT.

The table lists this clone with a count of one. This chain links TRBV5-1 with TRBJ1-1, with D possibly being TRBD1 (5 bases). In germline, CDR1 is SGHRS, CDR2 YFSETQ. The CDR3 is made up of 15 amino acids. V gave up 4 bases and J gave up 0 bases, with 13 bases separating them. CDR3 sequence: CASSPVGGLNTEAFF. In DNA form, the CDR3 reads TGCGCCAGCAGCCCAGTGGGGGGGTTGAACACTGAAGCTTTCTTT.

The chain carries TRBV19 and TRBJ2-1; D possibly corresponds to TRBD1 (6 bases). Germline V CDR1 and CDR2: LNHDA, SQIVND (reference sequence). The V gene lost 6 bases and the J gene lost 2 bases, with 11 bases spanning the gap. The CDR3 is 14 amino acids. CDR3 region: CASSQQGPYNEQFF. CDR3 in DNA: TGTGCCAGTAGCCAACAGGGACCCTACAATGAGCAGTTCTTC. Drawing the rest from reference TRBV19 and TRBJ2-1, the complete variable domain is DGGITQSPKYLFRKEGQNVTLSCEQNLNHDAMYWYRQDPGQGLRLIYYSQIVNDFQKGDIAEGYSVSREKKESFPLTVTSAQKNPTAFYLCASSQQGPYNEQFFGPGTRLTVL.

V and J are TRBV6-5 and TRBJ2-2; D is uncertain. This CDR3 is built from 13 residues. Trimming took 9 bases from V and 0 from J, leaving 8 bases between them. Germline V gene sequence: CDR1 MNHEY, CDR2 SVGAGI. Written as DNA, the CDR3 is TGTGCCAGTACAGAGACGAACACCGGGGAGCTGTTTTTT. Protein product: CASTETNTGELFF.

V gene TRBV11-2 combines with J gene TRBJ2-3, with TRBD2 matching 14 bases. Germline CDR1 SGHAT, CDR2 FQNNGV. V dropped 0 bases and J dropped 4; count of bases not matched to a gene: 9. The CDR3 is 19 residues long. The CDR3 region has the DNA TGTGCCAGCAGCTTAGATCGCCCGGGACTAGCGGGAGCCGCAGATACGCAGTATTTT. Its protein is CASSLDRPGLAGAADTQYF.

This rearrangement joins TRBV18 to TRBJ1-1, with TRBD1 matching over 9 bases. There are 17 residues in the CDR3. In germline, CDR1 is KGHSH, CDR2 LQKENI. The V segment lost 3 bases and the J segment 2 bases; nucleotides outside the gene matches: 10. CDR3 nucleotides: TGTGCCAGCTCACCGGGACAGGGCCGATACCAAAACACTGAAGCTTTCTTT. This translates into CASSPGQGRYQNTEAFF.

This chain connects TRBV4-1 to TRBJ1-4, with D possibly TRBD1 on 6 matching bases. In germline, CDR1 is MGHRA, CDR2 YSYEKL. This CDR3 spans 14 amino acids. Trimming removed 5 bases from V and 7 bases from J, with 14 bases in between. The CDR3 region has the DNA TGCGCCAGCAGCAGGGTACAGGGCCCTGAAAAACTGTTTTTT. Encoded protein: CASSRVQGPEKLFF.

This sequence joins TRBV6-5 and TRBJ2-7; D perhaps matches TRBD2 (5 bases). V lost 7 bases and J 0 bases, leaving 13 bases between the germline ends. Germline-derived CDR1 and CDR2 are MNHEY and SVGAGI. The CDR3 runs to 14 residues. As DNA, the CDR3 is TGTGCCAGCACAGGAGGCGTCAGCTCCTACGAGCAGTACTTC. The encoded protein is CASTGGVSSYEQYF.

This clone was observed once. This chain uses TRBV19 with TRBJ1-5; TRBD1 is a possible D gene (5 bases). There are 14 residues in the CDR3. Trimming pared 9 bases from V and 4 bases from J, leaving 16 bases between. Germline values: CDR1 LNHDA, CDR2 SQIVND (reference sequence). The CDR3 DNA is TGTGCCAGCGGGACTCCCCCAGGGAATCAGCCCCAGCATTTT. Translating gives CASGTPPGNQPQHF.

This chain uses TRBV4-1 with TRBJ1-2; 8 nucleotides align to TRBD1. The CDR3 runs to 14 residues. The germline V gene encodes CDR1 MGHRA and CDR2 YSYEKL. V lost 0 bases and J lost 8; bases outside the gene matches: 5. The CDR3 sequence is CASSQERTGLGYTF. In DNA form, the CDR3 reads TGCGCCAGCAGCCAAGAGCGGACAGGGTTGGGCTACACCTTC.

This clone was counted between two and nine times. This rearrangement joins TRBV7-9 to TRBJ2-1; a possible D gene is TRBD1 (6 bases). The V end was cut by 3 bases, the J end by 8 bases, with 20 bases between. The germline gives CDR1 SEHNR, CDR2 FQNEAQ (reference sequence). This CDR3 comprises 16 residues. The chain's CDR3 is CASSLASGVASHEQFF. For the CDR3, the DNA is TGTGCCAGCAGCTTGGCCTCAGGGGTCGCCAGCCATGAGCAGTTCTTC.

This chain connects TRBV19 to TRBJ1-2; 11 bases fit TRBD1. This CDR3 has 14 amino acids. From germline, CDR1 is LNHDA and CDR2 SQIVND (reference sequence). The trim removed 3 bases at V and 8 bases at J, leaving 5 bases unmatched. As DNA, the CDR3 is TGTGCCAGTAGTATGGACAGGGGGCGGATGGGCTACACCTTC. This sequence encodes CASSMDRGRMGYTF.

This chain joins TRBV2 and TRBJ2-5; a weak D match, TRBD2 (6 bases). The V gene lost 6 bases and the J gene lost 1 base, with 12 bases spanning the gap. The germline CDR1 and CDR2 sequences are SNHLY and FYNNEI. CDR3 length: 14 amino acids. CDR3 DNA sequence: TGTGCCAGCAGCGTCGGGACTCCCCAAGAGACCCAGTACTTC. Amino acid sequence: CASSVGTPQETQYF.

This chain connects TRBV5-1 to TRBJ1-5, with TRBD1 identical over 7 bases. Unmatched junction bases numbered 3, after V lost 0 bases and J lost 3 bases. Germline V gene lookup returns CDR1 SGHRS and CDR2 YFSETQ. The CDR3 loop spans 15 amino acids. In DNA form, the CDR3 reads TGCGCCAGCAGCTTGGAGGGACAGTCCAATCAGCCCCAGCATTTT. Protein: CASSLEGQSNQPQHF.

The chain couples TRBV28 to TRBJ2-7; D uncertain. Trimming pared 2 bases from V and 2 bases from J, leaving 10 bases between. Germline lookup yields CDR1 MDHEN and CDR2 SYDVKM. The CDR3 consists of 14 residues. The CDR3 DNA reads as TGTGCCAGCAGTTTACCCGACGGAGCCTACGAGCAGTACTTC. Translated, it gives CASSLPDGAYEQYF.